The clone carrying this T cell receptor (beta chain) was detected a few times. Its specificity is not known. Making the TCR beta libraries involved quantitative 5'-RACE with molecular barcodes. Via MiXCR, TCRdb re-called the 5' RACE reads, giving one row per CDR3 protein. The table has more than 150,000 distinct CDR3 sequences, roughly 12% seen once. This record comes from a study of CD8 T cells in ankylosing spondylitis. General study findings and limits: Disease-linked clones, CD8+, were relatively rare in peripheral blood. In synovial fluid and blood from reactive arthritis, some motif variants were previously reported. Clones tied to disease were said to be significantly enriched in matched ankylosing spondylitis synovial fluid.

The CDR3 consists of 16 residues. Germline-derived CDR1 and CDR2 are SGHTA and FQGNSA. V shed 1 base and J 5 bases; nucleotides not matched to a gene: 9. The chain is built from TRBV7-2 and TRBJ2-7; 9 bases are a match to TRBD2. The sequencing sample was made of blood, either unsorted or a sorted T cell fraction (not recorded which). The clonotype was recovered from a male donor with ankylosing spondylitis or in good health (not recorded which). The CDR3 loop is CASSLEVVAGVNEQYF. CDR3 nucleotide sequence: TGTGCCAGCAGCTTAGAGGTAGTAGCGGGAGTAAACGAGCAGTACTTC.